The 32 T cell receptor beta chains in this list originate from one sample, sequenced in a study of T cells after posttransplantation cyclophosphamide. Treatment was busulfan-fludarabine conditioning, a marrow graft, and cyclophosphamide on days +3 and +4. Repertoires were generated with immunoSEQ multiplex PCR, while TCRdb's copy carries only in-frame clones and drops some. This sample has over 15,000 clones, each found more than once. Here the sequenced sample was PBMCs, taken after allogeneic stem cell transplant with posttransplant cyclophosphamide. The source of these receptors is a female patient younger than 45 who received an allogeneic stem cell transplant from a related donor, was CMV-positive, and had no GVHD. The T cells may partly be graft donor cells.

This clone was observed at least ten times. The chain carries TRBV7-6 and TRBJ2-1; 10 nucleotides agree with TRBD2. Looked up from germline, CDR1 is SGHVS and CDR2 is FNYEAQ. The V gene end was trimmed by 2 bases and the J gene end by 2 bases; junction bases not matched to a gene: 15. The CDR3 is 20 residues long. CDR3 sequence reads: CASSLFPRASGRGTYNEQFF. CDR3 DNA sequence: TGTGCCAGCAGCTTATTCCCTCGGGCTAGCGGGAGAGGCACCTACAATGAGCAGTTCTTC.

The table lists this clone with many counts. The V gene is TRBV10-3, the J gene TRBJ2-7; 10 positions agree with TRBD1. V was pared by 2 bases and J by 4 bases, with 5 bases of the junction left unmatched. Germline CDR1 is ENHRY and CDR2 is SYGVKD. The CDR3 covers 15 residues. The CDR3 is CAISERQGAFYEQYF. The DNA for the CDR3 is TGTGCCATCAGTGAGAGACAGGGGGCCTTTTACGAGCAGTACTTC.

This clone was detected ten times or more. The V and J genes are TRBV28 and TRBJ2-1; TRBD1 might be the D (6 bases). Trimming took 6 bases from V and 9 from J, leaving 21 bases between them. CDR1 and CDR2 (germline): MDHEN, SYDVKM. The CDR3 consists of 15 residues. Here the CDR3 reads CASRRDRTLRREQFF. DNA of the CDR3: TGTGCCAGCAGGCGAGACAGGACACTCCGGCGTGAGCAGTTCTTC.

This clone was seen ten or more times. The chain employs TRBV27 and TRBJ2-1; TRBD2 matches 10 bases. Germline CDR1 is MNHEY and CDR2 is SMNVEV (reference sequence). J was trimmed by 6 bases and V by 0 bases; bases with no gene match: 8. CDR3 length: 17 residues. CDR3 nucleotides: TGTGCCAGCAGTTTATCGACACGGCTAGCGGGAGCCAATGAGCAGTTCTTC. Residues: CASSLSTRLAGANEQFF.

Ten or more counts support this clone. The chain couples TRBV27 to TRBJ1-5, with 7 bases identical to TRBD1. Trimming took 5 bases from V and 7 from J; bases not matched to a gene: 8. Germline CDR1 is MNHEY and CDR2 is SMNVEV (reference sequence). The CDR3 has 14 residues. The DNA for the CDR3 is TGTGCCAGCAGTCCCTGGGACAGCAGCCAGCCCCAGCATTTT. Translated: CASSPWDSSQPQHF.

This clone was seen at least ten times. The chain has TRBV4-1 and TRBJ1-1, with TRBD1 matching 7 bases. The CDR3 consists of 16 residues. Germline CDR1 reads MGHRA; CDR2 reads YSYEKL. Trimming cost V 1 base and J 4 bases; bases outside gene matches: 9. CDR3 coding DNA: TGCGCCAGCAGCCAAGGAGGGACAGCTCGACTCACTGAAGCTTTCTTT. Translated, it gives CASSQGGTARLTEAFF.

This clone appeared many times. The chain combines TRBV2 with TRBJ2-7; 8 nucleotides agree with TRBD1. CDR3 size: 15 residues. After removal of 3 bases from V and 5 bases from J, the junction contained 9 bases not matched to a gene. The germline gives CDR1 SNHLY, CDR2 FYNNEI. Here the CDR3 reads CASSDDRGIKDEQYF. The CDR3, as DNA: TGTGCCAGCAGTGACGACAGGGGCATAAAGGACGAGCAGTACTTC.

There are many counts of this clone. V is TRBV6-5 and J is TRBJ1-2; 7 nucleotides match TRBD1. Germline lookup yields CDR1 MNHEY and CDR2 SVGAGI. The CDR3 consists of 14 residues. V lost 4 bases to trimming and J lost 5 bases; unmatched junction nucleotides: 7. DNA for the CDR3: TGTGCCAGCAGTTCAGACAGGGTCGCGTATGGCTACACCTTC. Translation gives CASSSDRVAYGYTF.

This sequence joins TRBV7-2 and TRBJ2-5; 8 nucleotides line up with TRBD2. The J call is in doubt because the DNA end fits TRBJ2-7 better. The germline gives CDR1 SGHTA, CDR2 FQGNSA. This CDR3 contains 17 residues. The CDR3 here is CASSLVWGLAGPYEQYF. DNA of the CDR3: TGTGCCAGCAGCTTAGTCTGGGGGCTAGCGGGCCCCTACGAGCAGTACTTC.

This clone was recorded many times. This chain connects TRBV15 to TRBJ1-2; D is perhaps TRBD1 (6 bases). This CDR3 region has 15 residues. CDR1 is LNHNV, CDR2 YYDKDF, per germline (reference sequence). V lost 3 bases to trimming and J lost 4 bases, with 15 bases between them. The chain's CDR3 is CATSRGAGEVYGYTF. CDR3 coding DNA: TGTGCCACCAGCAGGGGGGCAGGGGAAGTCTATGGCTACACCTTC.

This clone has ten or more counts. J is TRBJ1-4 and V is TRBV30; a possible D gene is TRBD1 (6 bases). CDR3 length: 16 amino acids. V lost 3 bases, J lost 0 bases, and 14 bases lay in between. CDR1 and CDR2 from the germline V gene are GTSNPN and SVGIG (reference sequence). The CDR3 loop reads CAWSAGQFATNEKLFF. The CDR3 nucleotides read TGTGCCTGGAGCGCTGGACAGTTTGCAACTAATGAAAAACTGTTTTTT.

This clone was recorded at least ten times. The chain links TRBV27 to TRBJ2-1; D uncertain. The germline V gene has CDR1 MNHEY and CDR2 SMNVEV (reference sequence). The V end was cut by 6 bases, the J end by 3 bases, with 18 bases between. CDR3 size: 16 residues. CDR3 in DNA: TGTGCCAGCAGCCGACTCGGGTCCTCCCTCTACAATGAGCAGTTCTTC. This translates into CASSRLGSSLYNEQFF.

This clone occurred many times. The CDR3 region has the DNA TGCAGCGCCGTTAGCGGGAGGGCCGTAGGGCCCGGGGAGCTGTTTTTT. Its translation is CSAVSGRAVGPGELFF. The chain uses TRBV29-1 and TRBJ2-2; the match to TRBD2 covers 11 bases. The CDR3 runs to 16 residues. Germline-derived CDR1 and CDR2 are SQVTM and ANQGSEA. Losses at the gene ends were 7 bases for V and 6 bases for J; bases not matched to a gene: 13.

This clone was found many times. The chain uses TRBV4-2 and TRBJ2-3, with TRBD2 matching 13 bases. The ends lost 2 bases at V and 12 bases at J; junction bases unmatched: 20. The CDR3 totals 19 residues. CDR1 and CDR2 from the germline V gene are LGHNA and YNFKEQ. This CDR3 reads CASSQLTDRAGLAGAQQYF. CDR3 sequence (DNA): TGTGCCAGCAGCCAATTAACAGACAGGGCCGGACTAGCGGGGGCCCAACAGTATTTT.

This clone showed up many times. The V call is TRBV4-1, the J call TRBJ1-2; D may be TRBD1 (5 bases). This CDR3 spans 14 amino acids. V lost 1 base to trimming and J lost 3 bases, with 9 bases between them. The germline gives CDR1 MGHRA, CDR2 YSYEKL. CDR3 nucleotide sequence: TGCGCCAGCAGCCAAGTTGTAGGGGACTATGGCTACACCTTC. Protein sequence: CASSQVVGDYGYTF.

This clone was detected many times. The V call is TRBV28, the J call TRBJ2-7; 11 bases align to TRBD2. CDR1 MDHEN and CDR2 SYDVKM come from the germline V gene. This CDR3 region has 15 residues. The V segment lost 6 bases and the J segment 0 bases; nucleotides outside the gene matches: 4. The CDR3 sequence: CASRVAGGNSYEQYF. CDR3 nucleotide sequence: TGTGCCAGCAGGGTAGCGGGAGGGAACTCCTACGAGCAGTACTTC.

At least ten counts were recorded for this clone. J is TRBJ2-2 and V is TRBV5-1; 7 bases are a match to TRBD1. The V and J ends lost 0 bases and 4 bases, in that order; junction bases with no gene match: 3. This CDR3 is 15 amino acids long. The V gene's germline CDR1 is SGHRS and CDR2 YFSETQ. The CDR3: CASSLGGQLTGELFF. The CDR3, as DNA: TGCGCCAGCAGCTTGGGGGGACAGCTCACCGGGGAGCTGTTTTTT.

This clone was recorded a few times. This may arise from a read error, as a much more abundant clone is one base away. Within the sample, other DNA sequences also encode this same CDR3. This sequence joins TRBV12-5 and TRBJ1-1; D not certain. V lost 4 bases and J lost 11, with 11 bases in between. This CDR3 comprises 11 residues. Germline-derived CDR1 and CDR2 are LGHNT and FRNRAP. CDR3 sequence: CASGSRGEAFF. The DNA for the CDR3 is TGTGCTAGTGGTTCCCGAGGTGAGGCTTTCTTT.

At least ten counts were recorded for this clone. The gene calls are TRBV7-8 and TRBJ2-7; tentative D call: TRBD2 (6 bases). The CDR3 spans 14 residues. V lost 6 bases, J lost 5 bases, and 17 bases lay in between. The V gene's germline CDR1 is SGHVS and CDR2 FQNEAQ. CDR3 loop: CASSILASPHEQYF. The CDR3 DNA follows: TGTGCCAGCAGTATTCTAGCGAGCCCCCACGAGCAGTACTTC.

This clone is medium-sized within its sample. J is TRBJ2-2 and V is TRBV28, with 8 bases fitting TRBD2. CDR1 is MDHEN and CDR2 is SYDVKM in the germline V gene. V lost 8 bases and J lost 0; bases outside the gene matches: 8. The CDR3 has 16 residues. CDR3 DNA: TGTGCCAGCGCCATTAGCGGGATCGCGAACACCGGGGAGCTGTTTTTT. Translated, it gives CASAISGIANTGELFF.

This clone occurred many times. The chain has TRBV15 and TRBJ1-4; tentative D call: TRBD1 (5 bases). This CDR3 has 15 residues. Trimming took 2 bases from V and 0 from J, leaving 7 bases between them. Germline V gene lookup returns CDR1 LNHNV and CDR2 YYDKDF (reference sequence). The CDR3 coding sequence is TGTGCCACCAGCAGATGGACAACAACTAATGAAAAACTGTTTTTT. This codes for CATSRWTTTNEKLFF.

In its sample, this clone was seen many times. The chain has TRBV2 and TRBJ2-7; D possibly corresponds to TRBD2 (5 bases). Trimming left V 6 bases short and J 1 base short, with 16 bases between. The CDR3 is 15 amino acids. The germline V gene encodes CDR1 SNHLY and CDR2 FYNNEI. The CDR3 here is CASRELASGSYEQYF. CDR3 in DNA: TGTGCCAGCAGAGAACTGGCCTCGGGGTCCTACGAGCAGTACTTC. The full variable domain, completed using reference TRBV2 and TRBJ2-7, is EPEVTQTPSHQVTQMGQEVILRCVPISNHLYFYWYRQILGQKVEFLVSFYNNEISEKSEIFDDQFSVERPDGSNFTLKIRSTKLEDSAMYFCASRELASGSYEQYFGPGTRLTVT.

This clone was detected many times. The chain is built from TRBV5-4 and TRBJ1-3; D call uncertain. V was shortened by 4 bases and J by 0 bases, with 8 bases between the two germline ends. Germline V gene data show CDR1 as SGHNT and CDR2 as YYREEE (reference sequence). The CDR3 is made up of 14 amino acids. The CDR3 here is CASSHITSGNTIYF. The CDR3 DNA follows: TGTGCCAGCAGCCACATAACCTCTGGAAACACCATATATTTT.

This clone was counted at least ten times. V and J are TRBV11-2 and TRBJ2-1, with 7 nucleotides matching TRBD1. Germline lookup yields CDR1 SGHAT and CDR2 FQNNGV. The V gene end was trimmed by 2 bases and the J gene end by 8 bases; junction bases not matched to a gene: 15. The CDR3 has 17 residues. CDR3 nucleotide sequence: TGTGCCAGCAGCTTAAGACAGGGATTTTACATTAACGATGAGCAGTTCTTC. Encoded protein: CASSLRQGFYINDEQFF. The full variable domain, rest sourced from reference TRBV11-2 and TRBJ2-1, is EAGVAQSPRYKIIEKRQSVAFWCNPISGHATLYWYQQILGQGPKLLIQFQNNGVVDDSQLPKDRFSAERLKGVDSTLKIQPAKLEDSAVYLCASSLRQGFYINDEQFFGPGTRLTVL.

This clone was seen repeatedly, ten times or more. The chain is built from TRBV5-1 and TRBJ2-3; TRBD2 matches at 9 bases. Germline V gene sequence: CDR1 SGHRS, CDR2 YFSETQ. With 4 bases clipped from V and 2 bases from J, the junction kept 8 bases outside the gene matches. The CDR3 is made up of 16 amino acids. The chain's CDR3 is CASSPLGGRATDTQYF. The CDR3 DNA reads as TGCGCCAGCAGCCCCCTGGGCGGGAGGGCCACAGATACGCAGTATTTT.

This clone was seen at least ten times. The chain recombines TRBV6-5 with TRBJ2-2, with D hard to call. The ends were cut back, 0 bases at V and 9 bases at J, with 8 bases in the middle. Germline CDR1 is MNHEY and CDR2 is SVGAGI. CDR3 length: 13 residues. The CDR3 DNA reads TGTGCCAGCAGTTACTCGATGGGCCGGGAGCTGTTTTTT. Its protein is CASSYSMGRELFF.

Only a few counts were recorded for this clone. V is TRBV28 and J is TRBJ2-5; 8 bases are a match to TRBD1. TRBJ2-7 matches the DNA end more closely, so the J call is doubtful. Germline lookup yields CDR1 MDHEN and CDR2 SYDVKM. CDR3 length: 13 residues. CDR3 nucleotides: TGTGCCAGCCAACCAGGGGGCCGCTACGAGCAGTACTTC. Its protein product is CASQPGGRYEQYF.

The table lists this clone with many counts. The chain combines TRBV30 with TRBJ2-7; TRBD1 is a possible D gene (6 bases). Germline CDR1 GTSNPN, CDR2 SVGIG (reference sequence). CDR3 length: 11 residues. The V end was cut by 3 bases, the J end by 9 bases, with 12 bases between. CDR3: CAWSEGDGQYF. The CDR3 DNA is TGTGCCTGGAGCGAGGGGGACGGGCAGTACTTC.

This clone was observed at least ten times. The chain carries TRBV18 and TRBJ2-7, with 9 bases lining up with TRBD2. This CDR3 is built from 14 residues. The junction had 3 bases not matched to a gene; V was cut back by 6 bases and J by 0 bases. Per the germline V gene, CDR1 is KGHSH and CDR2 is LQKENI. The DNA for the CDR3 is TGTGCCAGCTCGGGACTAGCTCGCTCCTACGAGCAGTACTTC. Its protein is CASSGLARSYEQYF.

Ten or more counts support this clone. The chain is built from TRBV7-9 and TRBJ1-4, with 10 bases fitting TRBD1. In germline, CDR1 is SEHNR, CDR2 FQNEAQ (reference sequence). The CDR3 has 17 amino acids. Germline trimming cut 2 bases from V and 7 bases from J; bases unmatched to any gene: 10. This CDR3 is CASSLRRQGARGEKLFF. The CDR3 DNA follows: TGTGCCAGCAGCTTAAGGAGACAGGGGGCGCGCGGTGAAAAACTGTTTTTT.

This clone was seen ten or more times. J is TRBJ2-2 and V is TRBV18, with 10 bases matching TRBD2. Germline V gives CDR1 KGHSH, CDR2 LQKENI. V trimming: 3 bases; J trimming: 2 bases; junction bases outside the gene matches: 3. The CDR3 consists of 16 residues. CDR3 nucleotide sequence: TGTGCCAGCTCACCGGGACTAGCGAGCAACACCGGGGAGCTGTTTTTT. Encoded protein: CASSPGLASNTGELFF.

This clone was observed at least ten times. V gene TRBV5-4 combines with J gene TRBJ2-7; D perhaps matches TRBD1 (6 bases). Germline values: CDR1 SGHNT, CDR2 YYREEE (reference sequence). Trimming took off 4 bases at V and 1 base at J, with 12 bases between the two ends. The CDR3 loop spans 14 amino acids. Here the CDR3 reads CASSPGQRSYEQYF. The CDR3 DNA is TGTGCCAGCAGCCCAGGACAGCGTTCCTACGAGCAGTACTTC.